The clone carrying this TCR beta chain came up a few times. The length of the CDR3 is 13 residues. The germline V gene encodes CDR1 DFQATT and CDR2 SNEGSKA (reference sequence). Deletions cut 8 bases from V and 2 bases from J, with 15 bases between. TCRdb passed the 5' RACE reads through MiXCR, listing each CDR3 protein once. The sample lists around 86,000 distinct CDR3 sequences; roughly 14% were seen once. The sample belongs to a study of early T cells in non-severe SARS-CoV-2 infection. Across the whole study: With bulk RNA from unsorted whole blood as input, sequencing yielded unpaired chains.

Sequencing was done on a sample of whole blood. The chain uses TRBV20-1 and TRBJ1-2; no definite D call. This TCR derives from an adult who was a healthcare worker with PCR-confirmed SARS-CoV-2 infection or an uninfected control (not recorded which). The CDR3 coding sequence is TGCAGTTTGAGGATCCAAGCGAACTATGGCTACACCTTC. This codes for CSLRIQANYGYTF.